This is a list of T cell receptor beta chains from one sample in a study of T-cell reconstitution after alpha-beta-depleted transplantation in children. TCRdb fed the PCR reads into MiXCR, producing one record per CDR3 protein. This table has fewer than 350,000 distinct CDR3 sequences, roughly 7.8% appearing once. Source: peripheral blood, taken 360 days after TCRalphabeta/CD19-depleted stem cell transplant. Source of these receptors: a female patient aged 2-9 years who had a stem cell transplant for Fanconi anemia, so the T cells may come from the graft donor. CDR3s leave out the opening cysteine and the closing phenylalanine or tryptophan. Fields, in order: V gene, J gene, clone size, CDR3 protein. Part of the rows lack a size; the others show once, few, many or a class for expanded clones.

>TRBV5-1|TRBJ2-1|many
ASSLGGSHNEQF
>TRBV20-1|TRBJ2-5|many
SARAGETQY
>TRBV27|TRBJ1-2|few
ASSLRPNYGYT
>TRBV7-9|TRBJ2-1|few
ASSASGFNEQF
>TRBV6-7|TRBJ1-5|NA
ASSYSPLNQPQH
>TRBV9|TRBJ2-5|many
ASSVSGGVLETQY
>TRBV4-1|TRBJ2-5|many
ASGTSGLGTQY
>TRBV5-1|TRBJ2-3|many
ASSLASSTDTQY
>TRBV29-1|TRBJ1-2|many
SVAQDRNYGYT
>TRBV24-1|TRBJ1-5|few
ATSDPDGDNQPQH
>TRBV3-1|TRBJ2-7|few
ASSHQTTSGGLSSYEQY
>TRBV6-2/TRBV6-3|TRBJ1-5|few
ASSYSMGTTYD
>TRBV5-1|TRBJ2-2|few
ASSLGAGANTGELF
>TRBV28|TRBJ1-2|few
ASNNRNYGYT
>TRBV7-8|TRBJ1-5|many
ASSLEGRPQH
>TRBV4-2|TRBJ2-3|many
ASSQEPAGSTDTQY
>TRBV6-2/TRBV6-3|TRBJ2-1|NA
ASRGLLSSYNEQF
>TRBV7-7|TRBJ2-2|NA
ASSPQGLLASNTGELF
>TRBV6-2/TRBV6-3|TRBJ2-1|many
ASKDLRNYNEQF
>TRBV5-1|TRBJ1-1|NA
ASSLVHGPANTEAF
>TRBV25-1|TRBJ2-7|few
ARRAFRGPYEQY
>TRBV11-1|TRBJ1-1|many
ASSLGVVNTEAF
>TRBV5-1|TRBJ2-2|many
ASSSDGAAGELF
>TRBV6-2/TRBV6-3|TRBJ2-1|few
ASSYSGTGIDEQF